These T cell receptor beta chains were read from a single sample in a study of spatial heterogeneity in lung cancer. One entry per CDR3 protein results from TCRdb running MiXCR on the 5' RACE reads. The sample includes under 50,000 distinct CDR3 sequences, around 5.2% of them seen just once. This material consisted of PBMCs, taken at surgery. Receptors were obtained from a female donor with early-stage non-small cell lung cancer. The CDR3 runs from the conserved cysteine through the conserved F or W. D genes are given only for firm matches. Clone size, where shown, is once, few, many, or a class for clones that have expanded.

size: NA
V: TRBV5-1
D: TRBD1
J: TRBJ2-7
CDR3: CASSLGLTGTASSYEQYF
DNA: TGCGCCAGCAGCTTGGGGCTTACCGGGACAGCCTCCTCCTACGAGCAGTACTTC

size: many
V: TRBV4-2
D: TRBD1
J: TRBJ1-2
CDR3: CASSQDRTGANYGYTF
DNA: TGTGCCAGCAGCCAAGATAGAACAGGGGCTAACTATGGCTACACCTTC

size: NA
V: TRBV9
D: NA
J: TRBJ1-5
CDR3: CASGGGQPQHF
DNA: TGTGCCAGCGGCGGTGGGCAGCCCCAGCATTTT

size: NA
V: TRBV5-1
D: NA
J: TRBJ1-3
CDR3: CASSSREPANTIYF
DNA: TGCGCCAGCAGCTCCCGGGAGCCTGCGAACACCATATATTTT

size: NA
V: TRBV7-2
D: TRBD1
J: TRBJ1-6
CDR3: CASSLEGAGRQFLSSPLHF
DNA: TGTGCCAGCAGCTTAGAGGGGGCAGGGAGGCAGTTTTTGAGTTCACCCCTCCACTTT

size: many
V: TRBV6-5
D: TRBD2
J: TRBJ2-7
CDR3: CASSYSKRGANYEQYF
DNA: TGTGCCAGCAGTTACTCGAAGCGGGGGGCCAACTACGAGCAGTACTTC

size: many
V: TRBV6-2/TRBV6-3
D: NA
J: TRBJ1-4
CDR3: CASSGRRRSKLFF
DNA: TGTGCCAGCAGCGGAAGACGGCGCAGTAAACTGTTTTTT

size: many
V: TRBV7-8
D: NA
J: TRBJ2-1
CDR3: CASIEVGAGEQFF
DNA: TGTGCCAGCATCGAAGTGGGGGCGGGTGAGCAGTTCTTC

size: many
V: TRBV5-1
D: NA
J: TRBJ2-5
CDR3: CASSFQRETQYF
DNA: TGCGCCAGCAGCTTCCAAAGGGAGACCCAGTACTTC

size: many
V: TRBV9
D: TRBD2
J: TRBJ2-6
CDR3: CASSPRLAGGQGANVLTF
DNA: TGTGCCAGCAGCCCGCGACTAGCGGGGGGGCAGGGGGCCAACGTCCTGACTTTC

size: many
V: TRBV2
D: NA
J: TRBJ2-5
CDR3: CASSRDGEETQYF
DNA: TGTGCCAGCAGCCGGGACGGAGAAGAGACCCAGTACTTC

size: NA
V: TRBV10-3
D: NA
J: TRBJ2-7
CDR3: CAISAGLWPSYEQYF
DNA: TGTGCCATCAGTGCAGGACTTTGGCCCTCCTACGAGCAGTACTTC

size: many
V: TRBV30
D: NA
J: TRBJ1-2
CDR3: CAWSLDSNYGYTF
DNA: TGTGCCTGGAGTTTGGACAGCAACTATGGCTACACCTTC

size: NA
V: TRBV12-3/TRBV12-4
D: NA
J: TRBJ1-3
CDR3: CASSLGVSGNTIYF
DNA: TGTGCCAGCAGTTTAGGGGTGTCTGGAAACACCATATATTTT

size: many
V: TRBV19
D: TRBD1
J: TRBJ2-7
CDR3: CASSIPGTGTEQYF
DNA: TGTGCCAGTAGTATCCCCGGGACAGGGACAGAGCAGTACTTC

size: many
V: TRBV19
D: NA
J: TRBJ1-5
CDR3: CASAKYGNQPQHF
DNA: TGTGCCAGTGCGAAATACGGCAATCAGCCCCAGCATTTT

size: NA
V: TRBV19
D: TRBD1
J: TRBJ2-2
CDR3: CASSSPGGAGTGELFF
DNA: TGTGCCAGTAGCAGTCCAGGGGGCGCGGGCACCGGGGAGCTGTTTTTT

size: many
V: TRBV20-1
D: TRBD2
J: TRBJ2-3
CDR3: CSARVPDLAGPTDTQYF
DNA: TGCAGTGCTAGAGTGCCAGACCTAGCGGGGCCCACAGATACGCAGTATTTT

size: few
V: TRBV5-6
D: NA
J: TRBJ1-2
CDR3: CASSLGGGSYGYTF
DNA: TGTGCCAGCAGCTTGGGCGGGGGAAGCTATGGCTACACCTTC

size: medium-sized
V: TRBV3-1
D: NA
J: TRBJ1-2
CDR3: CASSLTSQGGYTF
DNA: TGTGCCAGCAGCCTCACATCCCAGGGGGGCTACACCTTC

size: many
V: TRBV11-2
D: NA
J: TRBJ2-1
CDR3: CASRAWGGLYNEQFF
DNA: TGTGCCAGCAGGGCCTGGGGGGGGCTCTACAATGAGCAGTTCTTC